This T cell receptor (beta chain) is drawn from a study of CD8 T cells in ankylosing spondylitis (dated by TCRdb to about 2017). In terms of the full investigation: The study profiled T cell receptor beta repertoires in healthy donors and ankylosing spondylitis patients to find disease-linked TCR variants. In total, the full study cohort was made up of approximately 99 healthy donors and about two dozen ankylosing spondylitis patients. Peripheral blood was sampled, and synovial fluid was also collected from ankylosing spondylitis patients. The investigation overall reported the following: Some motif variants were previously reported in synovial fluid and blood of reactive arthritis patients, suggesting common disease-initiation mechanisms. The disease-linked clones were reported as significantly enriched in matched synovial fluid samples from ankylosing spondylitis patients. In peripheral blood, the disease-linked clones were found at relatively low frequencies and had a CD8+ phenotype. Blood from ankylosing spondylitis patients appeared to be characterized by a TCR beta motif made up of several highly homologous amino acid variants.

Comment on this clonotype: Its antigen is still unknown. Within one base of it there is no much larger clone, and no base qualities were kept.

The reads were generated on an Illumina HiSeq 2500. TCR beta libraries were prepared by quantitative 5'-RACE with molecular barcodes. The original pipeline was this. To identify disease-linked TCR variants, a new computational method was used, one built on a probabilistic model of VDJ rearrangement. TCRdb reprocessed the public reads (quality trimming at Q25 with fastp, clone calling with MiXCR) and kept in-frame beta chains. Records with the same CDR3 protein are collapsed into one entry carrying the most frequent genes and DNA. V and J calls and clone size were set by TCRdb, not the authors. This sample holds about 350,000 distinct CDR3 sequences; roughly 20% were observed only once. The leading ten clones occupy roughly 14% of the sample. In the germline V gene (reference sequence), CDR1 corresponds to DFQATT and CDR2 to SNEGSKA. The CDR3, cysteine through phenylalanine, is 13 amino acids long. Of all the DNA, just the CDR3 is kept, 39 bases in frame from base 1. V ends up 5 bases short and J 4 bases short, with an unmatched junction base count of 4.

Recombination linked TRBV20-1 to TRBJ2-2; 7 bases in the middle match TRBD1. Sequencing was carried out using blood, either unsorted or a sorted T cell fraction (not recorded which). This TCR came from a male donor with ankylosing spondylitis or in good health (not recorded which). The CDR3 sequence is CSADRDGTGELFF. In nucleotides, the sequence is TGCAGTGCTGACAGGGATGGCACCGGGGAGCTGTTTTTT.